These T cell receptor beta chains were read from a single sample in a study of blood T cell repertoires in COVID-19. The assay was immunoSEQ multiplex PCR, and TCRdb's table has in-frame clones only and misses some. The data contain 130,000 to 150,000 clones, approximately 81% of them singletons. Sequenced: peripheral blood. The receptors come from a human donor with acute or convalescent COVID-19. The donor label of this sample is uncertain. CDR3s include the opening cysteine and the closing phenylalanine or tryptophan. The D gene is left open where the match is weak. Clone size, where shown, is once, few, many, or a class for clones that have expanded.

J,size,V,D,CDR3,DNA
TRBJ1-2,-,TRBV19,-,CASSFIGRTARANYGYTF,TGTGCCAGTAGTTTCATTGGCCGGACAGCGCGAGCTAACTATGGCTACACCTTC
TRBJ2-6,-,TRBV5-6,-,CASSFRGGGANVLTF,TGTGCCAGCAGCTTTAGGGGAGGCGGGGCCAACGTCCTGACTTTC
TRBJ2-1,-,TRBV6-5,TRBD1,CASDRGLDEQFF,TGTGCCAGCGACAGGGGGCTCGATGAGCAGTTCTTC
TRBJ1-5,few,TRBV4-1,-,CASSQVPNQPQHF,TGCGCCAGCAGCCAAGTCCCGAATCAGCCCCAGCATTTT
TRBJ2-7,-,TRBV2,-,CASSRQGPPPNYEQYF,TGTGCCAGCAGCCGGCAGGGTCCCCCCCCAAACTACGAGCAGTACTTC
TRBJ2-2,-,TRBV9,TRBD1,CASSLSGDREAGELFF,TGTGCCAGCAGCCTAAGTGGGGACAGGGAAGCCGGGGAGCTGTTTTTT
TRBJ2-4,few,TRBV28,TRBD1,CASSTDRGSIQYF,TGTGCCAGCAGTACAGACAGGGGTAGCATTCAGTACTTC
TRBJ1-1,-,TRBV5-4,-,CASSEGNTEAFF,TGTGCCAGTAGCGAGGGGAACACTGAAGCTTTCTTT
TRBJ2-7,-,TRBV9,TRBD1,CASSTHGGQGAYEQYF,TGTGCCAGCAGCACCCATGGGGGACAGGGGGCCTACGAGCAGTACTTC
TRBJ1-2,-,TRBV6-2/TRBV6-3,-,CASSPGTYYGYTF,TGTGCCAGCAGTCCCGGGACTTACTATGGCTACACCTTC
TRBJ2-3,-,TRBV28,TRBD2,CASSLAGGAMSTDTQYF,TGTGCCAGCAGTTTAGCGGGGGGGGCCATGAGCACAGATACGCAGTATTTT
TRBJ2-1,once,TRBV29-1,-,CSVEPTGGNEQFF,TGCAGCGTTGAACCGACAGGAGGCAATGAGCAGTTCTTC
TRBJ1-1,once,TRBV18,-,CASSPPSGSGTEAFF,TGTGCCAGCTCACCACCATCGGGTTCGGGCACTGAAGCTTTCTTT
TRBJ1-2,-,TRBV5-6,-,CASSFSGTDGYTF,TGTGCCAGCAGCTTCTCAGGGACTGATGGCTACACCTTC
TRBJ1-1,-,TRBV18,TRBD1,CASSPPTGEGTEAFF,TGTGCCAGCTCACCACCGACAGGGGAGGGCACTGAAGCTTTCTTT
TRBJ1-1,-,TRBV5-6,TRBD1,CASNNQGQGLNTEAFF,TGTGCCAGCAATAACCAGGGACAGGGACTGAACACTGAAGCTTTCTTT
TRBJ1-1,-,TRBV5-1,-,CASSYGGGNTEAFF,TGCGCCAGCAGCTATGGGGGCGGGAACACTGAAGCTTTCTTT
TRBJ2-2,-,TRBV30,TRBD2,CAWGSGGTNTGELFF,TGTGCCTGGGGTAGCGGGGGGACGAACACCGGGGAGCTGTTTTTT
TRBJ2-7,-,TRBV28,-,CASSLRQADLGGFHEQYF,TGTGCCAGCAGTTTACGGCAGGCAGACTTAGGGGGTTTCCACGAGCAGTACTTC
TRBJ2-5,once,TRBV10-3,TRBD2,CAISESPSGSRVTQYF,TGTGCCATCAGTGAGTCGCCTAGCGGGAGCAGGGTGACCCAGTACTTC
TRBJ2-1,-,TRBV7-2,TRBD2,CASSLEGASGSYEQFF,TGTGCCAGCAGCTTAGAGGGTGCTAGCGGGAGCTATGAGCAGTTCTTC
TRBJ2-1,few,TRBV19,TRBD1,CASRFGQGAYEQFF,TGTGCCAGTAGGTTTGGGCAGGGGGCTTATGAGCAGTTCTTC
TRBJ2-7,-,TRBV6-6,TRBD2,CASSSTSGAYEQYF,TGTGCCAGCAGTTCGACTAGCGGGGCTTACGAGCAGTACTTC
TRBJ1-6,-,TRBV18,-,CASSQYRVGINSPLHF,TGTGCCAGCTCACAATACAGGGTAGGGATTAATTCACCCCTCCACTTT
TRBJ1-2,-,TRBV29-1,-,CSVDGRGSDGYTF,TGCAGCGTTGATGGGCGGGGGAGCGATGGCTACACCTTC
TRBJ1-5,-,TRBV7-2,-,CASSLTGPNQPQHF,TGTGCCAGCAGCTTAACAGGCCCCAATCAGCCCCAGCATTTT
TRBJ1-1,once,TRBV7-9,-,CASSVVPTGSNTEAFF,TGTGCCAGCAGCGTAGTCCCGACAGGAAGCAACACTGAAGCTTTCTTT
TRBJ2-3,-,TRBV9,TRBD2,CASSVMTSGISDTQYF,TGTGCCAGCAGCGTAATGACTAGCGGGATTTCAGATACGCAGTATTTT
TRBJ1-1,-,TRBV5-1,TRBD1,CASSSGQANTEAFF,TGCGCCAGCAGCTCCGGACAGGCGAACACTGAAGCTTTCTTT
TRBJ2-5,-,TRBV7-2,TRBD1,CASSLYRGQETQYF,TGTGCCAGCAGCTTGTACAGGGGGCAGGAGACCCAGTACTTC
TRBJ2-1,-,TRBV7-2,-,CASSRYRVNEQFF,TGTGCCAGCAGCCGTTACAGGGTCAATGAGCAGTTCTTC
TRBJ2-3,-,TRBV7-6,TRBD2,CASSARTSGSPDTQYF,TGTGCCAGCAGCGCCCGGACTAGCGGGAGCCCAGATACGCAGTATTTT
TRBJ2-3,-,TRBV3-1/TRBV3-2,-,CASSQDFGLAGTDTQYF,TGTGCCAGCAGCCAAGATTTCGGTCTAGCAGGCACAGATACGCAGTATTTT
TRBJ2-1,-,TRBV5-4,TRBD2,CASSRPGLAGDNEQFF,TGTGCCAGCAGCCGGCCGGGACTAGCGGGAGACAATGAGCAGTTCTTC
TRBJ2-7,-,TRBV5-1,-,CASSVAGTPTFLEQYF,TGCGCCAGCAGCGTTGCCGGGACACCTACTTTTTTGGAGCAGTACTTC
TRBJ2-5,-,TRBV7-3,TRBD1,CASSLDPGQGYQETQYF,TGTGCCAGCAGCTTAGACCCGGGACAGGGGTACCAAGAGACCCAGTACTTC
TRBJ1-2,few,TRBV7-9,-,CASSPHRGGALYGYTF,TGTGCCAGCAGCCCCCATCGGGGGGGGGCCCTCTATGGCTACACCTTC
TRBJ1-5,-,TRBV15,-,CATSRAGSQPQHF,TGTGCCACCAGCAGAGCCGGGAGTCAGCCCCAGCATTTT
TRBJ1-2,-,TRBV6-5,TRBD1,CASRGQEHYGYTF,TGTGCCAGCAGGGGACAGGAACACTATGGCTACACCTTC
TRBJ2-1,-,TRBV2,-,CASRLQGSEQFF,TGTGCCAGCAGACTACAGGGCTCTGAGCAGTTCTTC
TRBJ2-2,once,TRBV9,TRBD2,CASSTRPGTSGGIRELFF,TGTGCCAGCAGCACTCGTCCCGGGACTAGCGGGGGGATCCGGGAGCTGTTTTTT
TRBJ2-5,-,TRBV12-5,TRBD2,CASGSISLAGFSGTQYF,TGTGCTAGTGGTTCCATCTCCTTAGCGGGTTTCTCAGGGACCCAGTACTTC
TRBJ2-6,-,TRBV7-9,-,CASSRSGLLSGANVLTF,TGTGCCAGCAGCCGCTCGGGACTCCTCTCTGGGGCCAACGTCCTGACTTTC
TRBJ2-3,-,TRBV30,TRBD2,CAWTLAGGRGDTQYF,TGTGCCTGGACTCTAGCGGGGGGGCGGGGAGATACGCAGTATTTT
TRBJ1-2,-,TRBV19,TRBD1,CATRTGGGYGYTF,TGTGCCACCCGGACAGGGGGAGGCTATGGCTACACCTTC
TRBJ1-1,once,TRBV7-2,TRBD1,CASSLVGGTDAFF,TGTGCCAGCAGCTTAGTAGGAGGGACAGATGCTTTCTTT